These T cell receptor beta chains were read from a single sample in a study of cytomegalovirus exposure and HLA in healthy donors. TCRdb keeps only in-frame clones here, not all; method: immunoSEQ multiplex PCR. In the table there are roughly 100,000 clones, roughly three quarters of which are singletons. The sample taken for sequencing was PBMCs. The receptors derive from a man aged 30 to 39 in good health and CMV-seronegative. The CDR3 runs from the conserved cysteine through the conserved F or W. The D gene is left open where the match is weak. For some rows the clone size is stated as once, few or many, or as a class when expanded; others skip it.

once	TRBV15	TRBJ2-1	TRBD2	TGTGCCACCAGCAGAGAGGGCGGGAGCTCCTACAATGAGCAGTTCTTC	CATSREGGSSYNEQFF
few	TRBV5-1	TRBJ1-2	TRBD1	TGCGCCAGCAGCTTGTGGGACAGGGTAAAAAGCTACACCTTC	CASSLWDRVKSYTF
few	TRBV5-6	TRBJ2-7	.	TGTGCCAGCAGCTCCTTCACCAGCTCCTACGAGCAGTACTTC	CASSSFTSSYEQYF
few	TRBV19	TRBJ2-7	.	TGTGCCAGTAGTACACAGGACGGGGGGCTCTACGAGCAGTACTTC	CASSTQDGGLYEQYF
.	TRBV7-8	TRBJ1-5	TRBD1	TGTGCCAGCAGCTTAGCACAGGGGGGACAGCCCCAGCATTTT	CASSLAQGGQPQHF
.	TRBV5-5	TRBJ1-2	TRBD1	TGTGCCAGCAGAGCTGACAGGGTCGCTCTCAACTATGGCTACACCTTC	CASRADRVALNYGYTF
.	TRBV9	TRBJ2-2	.	TGTGCCAGCAGCGCCGATGCCGCGGTTAACACCGGGGAGCTGTTTTTT	CASSADAAVNTGELFF
.	TRBV19	TRBJ2-1	TRBD2	TGTGCCAGTTCTGCTAGCGGGAGCTTGATTGGTGAGCAGTTCTTC	CASSASGSLIGEQFF
.	TRBV7-2	TRBJ2-7	.	TGTGCCAGCAGCTTGAGGGGTAGCGGCTACGAGCAGTACTTC	CASSLRGSGYEQYF
.	TRBV7-9	TRBJ2-3	TRBD2	TGTGCCAGCAGAACTAGCGGCAGCACAGATACGCAGTATTTT	CASRTSGSTDTQYF
.	TRBV5-6	TRBJ2-7	TRBD1	TGTGCCAGCAGGCGGGCCGCCGGGACAGGGGTAATCTACGAGCAGTACTTC	CASRRAAGTGVIYEQYF
.	TRBV5-3	TRBJ1-4	.	TGTGCCAGAAGCTTGGTTCCAAACAGGGTGACAACTAATGAAAAACTGTTTTTT	CARSLVPNRVTTNEKLFF
.	TRBV28	TRBJ1-1	TRBD1	TGTGCCAGCAGTTTAACAGGGGGCGCAACTGAAGCTTTCTTT	CASSLTGGATEAFF
.	TRBV7-2	TRBJ2-1	.	TGTGCCAGCAGCCGCGGTATCGATGAGCAGTTCTTC	CASSRGIDEQFF
few	TRBV7-2	TRBJ1-5	TRBD1	TGTGCCAGCAGCCCGACAGGGATTAGCAATCAGCCCCAGCATTTT	CASSPTGISNQPQHF
few	TRBV5-1	TRBJ2-5	TRBD1	TGCGCCAGCAGCTTGAGAGGGGGCGCGGGAGAGACCCAGTACTTC	CASSLRGGAGETQYF
few	TRBV10-2	TRBJ2-7	TRBD2	TGCGCCATCGCCATGGGACTAGCGGGAGGGCCCGGGGAGCAGTACTTC	CAIAMGLAGGPGEQYF
.	TRBV7-9	TRBJ2-5	TRBD2	TGTGCCAGCAGCTTACTGGGAGGGGAGGAAGAGACCCAGTACTTC	CASSLLGGEEETQYF
.	TRBV5-5	TRBJ1-1	TRBD1	TGTGCCAGCAACCTGGGACAGGAAAATACTGAAGCTTTCTTT	CASNLGQENTEAFF
.	TRBV7-2	TRBJ2-7	.	TGTGCCAGCAGCTTACGTGGTGCAGGGATCAACTACGAGCAGTACTTC	CASSLRGAGINYEQYF
.	TRBV6-6	TRBJ1-1	.	TGTGCCAGCAGTTATAAAAATCAGTCCCCGGGCACTGAAGCTTTCTTT	CASSYKNQSPGTEAFF
once	TRBV2	TRBJ1-5	.	TGTGCCAGCAGTGAAGCGGTCCGGGATCAGCCCCAGCATTTT	CASSEAVRDQPQHF
.	TRBV28	TRBJ1-2	.	TGTGCCAGCAGTGGGACAAACTATGGCTACACCTTC	CASSGTNYGYTF
few	TRBV7-2	TRBJ2-1	TRBD1	TGTGCCAGCAGCACGGACAGGGGGAACAATGAGCAGTTCTTC	CASSTDRGNNEQFF
few	TRBV2	TRBJ1-4	.	TGTGCCAGTCGCCCCGGGGGGTCGGCCCTGTTTTTT	CASRPGGSALFF
.	TRBV29-1	TRBJ1-1	.	TGCAGCGTTGATGGGGGCTGGGGGATGAACACTGAAGCTTTCTTT	CSVDGGWGMNTEAFF